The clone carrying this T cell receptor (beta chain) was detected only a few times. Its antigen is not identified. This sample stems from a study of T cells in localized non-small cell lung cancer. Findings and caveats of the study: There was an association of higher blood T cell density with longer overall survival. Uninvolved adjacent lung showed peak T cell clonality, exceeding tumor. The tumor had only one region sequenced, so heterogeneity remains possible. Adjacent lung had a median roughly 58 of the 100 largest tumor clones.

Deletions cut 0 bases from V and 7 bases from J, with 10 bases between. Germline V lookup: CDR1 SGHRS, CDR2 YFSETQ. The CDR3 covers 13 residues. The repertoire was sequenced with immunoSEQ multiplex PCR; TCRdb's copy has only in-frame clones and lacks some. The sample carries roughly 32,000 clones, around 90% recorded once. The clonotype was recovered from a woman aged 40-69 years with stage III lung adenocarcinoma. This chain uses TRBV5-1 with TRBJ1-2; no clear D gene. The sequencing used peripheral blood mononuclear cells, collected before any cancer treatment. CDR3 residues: CASSLAAGLGYTF. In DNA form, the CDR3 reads TGCGCCAGCAGCTTGGCAGCAGGCCTTGGCTACACCTTC.